The clone carrying this TCR beta chain was counted at least ten times. Its antigen is unidentified. This sample stems from a study of T cells in Graves' hyperthyroidism and ophthalmopathy. Study-level results: Ophthalmopathy stood apart from stable hyperthyroidism in a 13 V-J model. Blood also carried most thyroid clonotypes expanded above 0.001.

The germline V gene encodes CDR1 ENHRY and CDR2 SYGVKD. V lost 0 bases, J lost 0 bases, and 5 bases stayed unmatched. The CDR3 sequence is 20 residues long. The patients, who ranged from 18 to 65 in age, presented with newly diagnosed hyperthyroidism lasting under 2 months. Amplified TCR beta CDR3 regions derived from RNA transcripts. First-round RT-PCR of the TCR CDR3 relied on the HTBI primer set. TCRdb re-called the multiplex PCR reads through MiXCR, storing one row per CDR3 protein. The sample records about 400,000 distinct CDR3 sequences, about 15% being singletons. This chain uses TRBV10-3 with TRBJ2-2; 15 positions agree with TRBD2. The sequenced sample was blood. This TCR came from a woman in her twenties or thirties with Graves' hyperthyroidism. This CDR3 reads CAISESPGLAGGPNTGELFF. The CDR3 nucleotides read TGTGCCATCAGTGAGTCACCGGGACTAGCGGGAGGACCGAACACCGGGGAGCTGTTTTTT.